Listed here are 13 T cell receptor beta chains from one sample, sequenced in a study of T cell changes during pregnancy in multiple sclerosis. Assay: immunoSEQ multiplex PCR; the TCRdb copy retains only in-frame clones and omits some. The table has about 36,000 clones, 91% seen once; the top ten hold 0.47%. The specimen comprised CD4+ T cells from peripheral blood mononuclear cells, sampled in the second trimester of pregnancy. Source of these receptors: a female donor in good health, enrolled as a control in a pregnancy study.

The chain joins TRBV19 to TRBJ2-7; TRBD1 matches 8 bases. The CDR3 contains 15 residues. Trimming removed 5 bases from V and 3 bases from J; junction bases left unmatched: 9. Germline CDR1 reads LNHDA; CDR2 reads SQIVND (reference sequence). The DNA of the CDR3 is TGTGCCAGTAGTGCACGCGGGACAGGTATCTACGAGCAGTACTTC. Its translation: CASSARGTGIYEQYF.

Only one count was recorded for this clone. The chain links TRBV7-8 to TRBJ2-7; 8 bases line up with TRBD2. Trimming at V came to 5 bases and at J to 2 bases, leaving 17 bases not matched to a gene. The V gene's germline CDR1 is SGHVS and CDR2 FQNEAQ. The CDR3 loop spans 18 amino acids. The CDR3 reads CASSPQGLAKTITYEQYF. The CDR3 DNA is TGTGCCAGCAGCCCGCAAGGACTAGCCAAGACGATCACCTACGAGCAGTACTTC.

This rearrangement joins TRBV19 to TRBJ1-5, with TRBD1 matching 7 bases. The CDR3 runs 15 residues. With V trimmed by 6 bases and J by 9 bases, 14 bases remained unmatched. CDR1 is LNHDA, CDR2 SQIVND, per germline (reference sequence). CDR3 nucleotide sequence: TGTGCCAGTAGCATTATACAGGGGACCGTATCGCCCCAGCATTTT. This translates into CASSIIQGTVSPQHF.

The rearrangement uses TRBV6-5 and TRBJ2-7; perhaps TRBD1 as D (6 bases). V lost 4 bases, J lost 12 bases, and 28 bases lay in between. CDR3 length: 16 residues. CDR1 MNHEY and CDR2 SVGAGI come from the germline V gene. The CDR3 region is CASSSRHSQTGSRPYF. CDR3 nucleotide sequence: TGTGCCAGCAGTTCCCGACATTCCCAAACAGGGTCCCGACCGTACTTC.

This chain links TRBV6-4 with TRBJ2-1; D might be TRBD1 (6 bases). CDR3 length: 20 residues. V was clipped by 2 bases and J by 6 bases, with 29 bases between them. Germline CDR1 and CDR2: MRHNA and SNTAGT. The CDR3 sequence: CASSDIRGRLPLPQSNEQFF. The CDR3 bases are TGTGCCAGCAGTGACATCAGGGGACGATTACCCCTCCCTCAGAGCAATGAGCAGTTCTTC.

This clone has more than one count but fewer than ten. Other nucleotide sequences in the sample specify the same CDR3. The chain couples TRBV30 to TRBJ2-3; D unresolved. The ends were cut back, 0 bases at V and 5 bases at J, with 6 bases in the middle. Germline V CDR1 and CDR2: GTSNPN, SVGIG (reference sequence). This CDR3 contains 12 residues. The CDR3 nucleotides are TGTGCCTGGAGTGTACGAGGAGATACGCAGTATTTT. Its translation: CAWSVRGDTQYF.

The rearrangement joins TRBV25-1 to TRBJ2-1, with TRBD2 matching over 9 bases. The germline CDR1 and CDR2 sequences are MGHDK and SYGVNS. The CDR3 extends over 15 amino acids. V shed 5 bases and J 2 bases; nucleotides not matched to a gene: 4. CDR3: CASSPRGRAYNEQFF. The CDR3 DNA sequence: TGTGCCAGCAGTCCCCGCGGGAGGGCCTACAATGAGCAGTTCTTC.

This clone was seen once. The V call is TRBV4-1, the J call TRBJ2-3; 8 bases map to TRBD2. Germline V CDR1 and CDR2: MGHRA, YSYEKL. The ends lost 0 bases at V and 6 bases at J; junction bases unmatched: 11. The length of the CDR3 is 17 residues. CDR3 coding DNA: TGCGCCAGCAGCCAAGATCAGTGGAGCGGGAGCCGGGATACGCAGTATTTT. It is translated as CASSQDQWSGSRDTQYF.

As to this clone: Other nucleotide sequences in the sample specify the same CDR3. The chain is built from TRBV18 and TRBJ2-7; D possibly corresponds to TRBD2 (6 bases). V was trimmed by 6 bases and J by 0 bases, leaving 9 bases between them. This CDR3 contains 13 residues. Germline CDR1 reads KGHSH; CDR2 reads LQKENI. The CDR3 DNA is TGTGCCAGCTCCCCAGCGGGCTCCTACGAGCAGTACTTC. Protein product: CASSPAGSYEQYF.

The chain carries TRBV7-2 and TRBJ2-1, with 11 bases identical to TRBD2. This CDR3 is 14 amino acids long. V was clipped by 5 bases and J by 10 bases; unmatched bases: 7. Germline values: CDR1 SGHTA, CDR2 FQGNSA. In DNA, the CDR3 is TGTGCCAGCAGCCGAACTAGCGGGGGAGGGGAGCAGTTCTTC. Translation: CASSRTSGGGEQFF.

V and J are TRBV19 and TRBJ2-3; 7 bases line up with TRBD2. Germline CDR1 LNHDA, CDR2 SQIVND (reference sequence). The junction had 6 bases not matched to a gene; V was cut back by 2 bases and J by 4 bases. The CDR3 is 15 amino acids. In DNA form, the CDR3 reads TGTGCCAGTAGTATAACTAGCGTGGGTGCAGATACGCAGTATTTT. This encodes CASSITSVGADTQYF.

The chain combines TRBV2 with TRBJ1-2; tentative D call: TRBD1 (6 bases). The germline gives CDR1 SNHLY, CDR2 FYNNEI. The CDR3 totals 13 residues. Trimming cost V 6 bases and J 4 bases, with 12 bases left between them. CDR3 in amino acids: CASSLTGPYGYTF. For the CDR3, the DNA is TGTGCCAGCAGCCTCACAGGGCCCTATGGCTACACCTTC.

This clone appeared a few times. CDR3 DNA sequence: TGTGCCAGCAGCCATAGGGACTACTACGAGCAGTACTTC. Amino acid sequence: CASSHRDYYEQYF. The chain has TRBV13 and TRBJ2-7; 7 nucleotides line up with TRBD2. The CDR3 extends over 13 amino acids. Germline CDR1 and CDR2: PRHDT and FYEKMQ (reference sequence). The ends lost 5 bases at V and 3 bases at J; junction bases unmatched: 4.